This record looks at one T cell receptor beta chain sequence and its context. The sample holds many counts of this clonotype. Its antigen is currently not known. Base qualities are missing; no much larger clone stands one base away. The data belong to a study of T cells in Graves' hyperthyroidism and ophthalmopathy (dated by TCRdb to about 2019). About the study as a whole: Peripheral blood samples were taken at the time of initial diagnosis, prior to any treatment. Prospective prediction of ophthalmopathy was tested in an independent validation cohort of fewer than 20 hyperthyroidism patients and 15 to 17 patients who later progressed to ophthalmopathy. The paper reports TCR Vbeta CDR3 sequencing of over 120 peripheral blood samples: around 45 ophthalmopathy, some 80 hyperthyroidism and some 17 progressor patients. A discovery cohort of about 100 patients, fewer than 50 with Graves' ophthalmopathy and 55 to 65 with stable Graves' hyperthyroidism, was used to find distinguishing TCR V-J signatures. After blood sampling, hyperthyroidism patients were treated with methimazole at a starting dose of 30 mg daily, and ophthalmopathy patients were treated with high-dose intravenous methylprednisolone. Thyroid tissue and blood T-cell repertoires from six Graves' hyperthyroidism patients were also compared in the study. The 75 to 100 discovery patients were divided at random into training and test sets in a 7:3 ratio. Paper-wide results and their limitations: A model built on a 13 V-J signature distinguished ophthalmopathy from stable hyperthyroidism, reaching around 87% sensitivity and approximately 83% specificity in cross-validation and 80%/75% in testing. During validation, the model predicted progression to ophthalmopathy a median of about 6.5 months ahead of onset, with almost 71% sensitivity and around 73% specificity. No statistical method was used to set the sample size in advance, and investigators knew the group allocation. Most expanded thyroid clonotypes (frequency above 0.001) were also found in blood, which suggests that blood repertoires may mirror thyroid immune responses.

The hyperthyroidism patients were between 18 and 65 years old and newly diagnosed, with a disease duration of less than 2 months. Patients with uncontrolled infections, other autoimmune diseases, pregnancy or lactation were excluded. Diagnoses relied on clinical symptoms, serum thyroxine and TRAb, thyroid ultrasound and orbital computed tomography. For progressor patients, blood was drawn at the first diagnosis of hyperthyroidism, before any ophthalmopathy symptoms had appeared. Ficoll-Paque density gradient centrifugation was used to isolate PBMCs from around 10 ml of fresh peripheral blood. Patients classed as progressors first received a Graves' hyperthyroidism diagnosis and then went on to develop ophthalmopathy during follow-up. Trizol reagent was used to extract total RNA, and RNA quality was then checked on an Agilent 2100 Bioanalyzer. The TCR beta CDR3 regions were amplified from the RNA transcripts. A first-round RT-PCR of the TCR CDR3 used the HTBI primer set with the Qiagen OneStep RT-PCR kit. Libraries were constructed in a second round of multiplex PCR, after which size selection and purification were performed. Libraries were sequenced paired-end with 100 bp reads on an Illumina HiSeq2000. The authors processed their data as follows. SOAPnuke was used to process the raw data, with reads discarded if the reads contained adapters or uncalled bases, had a mean Phred below 15, or lacked an exact constant-primer or identifier match. COPE v1.2.5 was used to merge high-quality paired reads, and clonotypes were defined as unique nucleotide sequences. Clonotypes were aligned to IMGT TRBV, TRBD and TRBJ reference segments using MiTCR v1.1. The analysis was restricted to V-J combinations with a frequency above 0.0001, which together covered 98% to 99.2% of the repertoires. A TCS score was defined as the ratio of F50 (clonal expansion) to E x V (chaos), with BLOSUM62-based TCRdist applied between CDR3 peptides within each V-J. Welch's t-statistics and random forest reduced some 510 V-J features to around 14, which were used in a naive Bayes classifier (R e1071). TCRdb reran the public reads through fastp at Q25 and MiXCR, keeping productive beta chains. Each entry merges the rows of one CDR3 protein and shows their most common DNA and genes. The authors' filters were not applied to this entry. The sample table contains some 250,000 distinct CDR3 sequences; only one count was recorded for 13% to 15% of them. The top ten constitute around 31% of the sample.

The CDR3 sequence holds 14 residues, the cysteine and phenylalanine included. CDR3 DNA only is kept here, 42 bases in frame from base 1. Sequences SGHAT (CDR1) and FQNNGV (CDR2) are obtained from the germline V gene. V is reduced by 3 bases and J by 5 bases, leaving a spacing of 12 bases between them. The sequenced sample consisted of blood. The chain links TRBV11-2 with TRBJ2-3; the D gene lacks a confident call. The sequence was obtained from a woman in her forties or fifties with Graves' hyperthyroidism that later progressed to Graves' ophthalmopathy. The CDR3: CASSFRALGDTQYF. The sequence in DNA is TGTGCCAGCAGCTTTCGTGCCCTCGGAGATACGCAGTATTTT.